The rows below give T cell receptor beta chains drawn from one sample of a study of T cell changes during pregnancy in multiple sclerosis. The table came from immunoSEQ multiplex PCR; TCRdb's copy has only in-frame clones and leaves some out. This sample has nearly 110,000 clones; less than 95% occur once, and the top ten carry roughly 1.5%. This specimen consisted of peripheral blood, obtained after pregnancy. The source is a female donor with multiple sclerosis, enrolled in a pregnancy study. The CDR3 runs from the conserved cysteine through the conserved F or W. D genes are given only for firm matches. Clone sizes are given selectively: once, few, many, or a class where the clone is expanded.

J	D	V	size	DNA	CDR3
TRBJ1-1	TRBD1	TRBV2	.	TGTGCCAGCAGACTCGGACAGGGATGGCGAGCTTTCTTT	CASRLGQGWRAFF
TRBJ1-4	.	TRBV5-1	.	TGCGCCAGCAGTACGAGGGGAGGAGTTGAAAAACTGTTTTTT	CASSTRGGVEKLFF
TRBJ1-3	.	TRBV28	.	TGTGCCAGCAGTAGGCAGGGCGGAAACACCATATATTTT	CASSRQGGNTIYF
TRBJ1-2	.	TRBV28	.	TGTGCCAGTCAAGCGGGACTAGATGGCTACACCTTC	CASQAGLDGYTF
TRBJ2-3	TRBD2	TRBV7-9	.	TGTGCCAGCAGCGCCGGACTAGCGGCGGGCTCAGATACGCAGTATTTT	CASSAGLAAGSDTQYF
TRBJ1-5	.	TRBV19	few	TGTGCCAGTAGTACGGGTAATAGCAATCAGCCCCAGCATTTT	CASSTGNSNQPQHF
TRBJ1-3	.	TRBV10-1	.	TGCGCCAGCAGTGCGGGTTCCTCTGGAAACACCATATATTTT	CASSAGSSGNTIYF
TRBJ2-3	TRBD1	TRBV6-5	.	TGTGCCAGCAGTTACTCGGGACAGGGGGTCGGTACGCAGTATTTT	CASSYSGQGVGTQYF
TRBJ2-3	.	TRBV30	once	TGTGCCTGGAGTTTAAAGGTCAGGGTCAGAACAGATACGCAGTATTTT	CAWSLKVRVRTDTQYF
TRBJ1-5	TRBD1	TRBV6-5	.	TGTGCCAGCCGGACAGGGGGCGCGAATCAGCCCCAGCATTTT	CASRTGGANQPQHF
TRBJ1-5	.	TRBV28	.	TGTGCCAGCAGTTTATTAGGGGTACAGCCCCAGCATTTT	CASSLLGVQPQHF
TRBJ2-7	TRBD1	TRBV5-4	.	TGTGCCAGCAGCAACTTGGACAGGACCTACGAGCAGTACTTC	CASSNLDRTYEQYF
TRBJ1-2	.	TRBV7-3	.	TGTGCCAGCAGCCCGGGAGGGAGTAACAATGGCTACACCTTC	CASSPGGSNNGYTF
TRBJ2-7	.	TRBV2	.	TGTGCCAGCAGTAACCCGAATCGGGGGAGCACCTACGAGCAGTACTTC	CASSNPNRGSTYEQYF
TRBJ1-2	TRBD1	TRBV30	once	TGTGCCTGGGCTACAGGGGGCGGCTACACCTTC	CAWATGGGYTF
TRBJ2-7	TRBD1	TRBV9	.	TGTGCCAGCAGCGGGGACAGGGGGCCCTACGAGCAGTACTTC	CASSGDRGPYEQYF
TRBJ2-7	TRBD2	TRBV7-8	few	TGTGCCAGCAGCCCTACCGGAGCGGGAATCTACGAGCAGTACTTC	CASSPTGAGIYEQYF
TRBJ1-4	TRBD1	TRBV6-5	.	TGTGCCAGCAGTCCCAGGGGGCTACTGGAAAAACTGTTTTTT	CASSPRGLLEKLFF
TRBJ1-3	TRBD1	TRBV11-2	.	TGTGCCAGCAGCTCAGGGGGCGCTAACGGAAACACCATATATTTT	CASSSGGANGNTIYF
TRBJ2-1	TRBD2	TRBV5-1	.	TGCGCCAGCAGCATAACACCGGGACTAGCAGTCAATGAGCAGTTCTTC	CASSITPGLAVNEQFF
TRBJ2-6	.	TRBV28	.	TGTGCCAGCAGTTTCAGATCTGGGGCCAACGTCCTGACTTTC	CASSFRSGANVLTF
TRBJ1-1	TRBD1	TRBV5-4	.	TGTGCCAGCAGCCCTAGGACAGGGGCGAACACTGAAGCTTTCTTT	CASSPRTGANTEAFF
TRBJ2-7	TRBD2	TRBV18	.	TGTGCCAGCTCATCGTTAGCGGGGAAGAGCTCCTACGAGCAGTACTTC	CASSSLAGKSSYEQYF
TRBJ1-1	.	TRBV30	few	TGTGCCTGGAGTGTACTCCACGCGAACACTGAAGCTTTCTTT	CAWSVLHANTEAFF
TRBJ1-6	.	TRBV5-6	.	TGTGCCAGCAGCACCCGACAGAGATACTATAATTCACCCCTCCACTTT	CASSTRQRYYNSPLHF
TRBJ2-1	.	TRBV28	.	TGTGCCAGCAGTACCCGGTTAGCGGTCTACAATGAGCAGTTCTTC	CASSTRLAVYNEQFF
TRBJ2-1	.	TRBV5-1	once	TGCGCCAGCAGCTTGGAGTTCTTTGGAGGTGAGCAGTTCTTC	CASSLEFFGGEQFF
TRBJ1-5	.	TRBV30	.	TGTGCCTGGAGCAGGGGAGCGCTTAGCAATCAGCCCCAGCATTTT	CAWSRGALSNQPQHF
TRBJ2-6	.	TRBV18	.	TGTGCCAGCTCACCCAGGGGATTACCTAGCTCTGGGGCCAACGTCCTGACTTTC	CASSPRGLPSSGANVLTF
TRBJ2-3	TRBD2	TRBV9	.	TGTGCCAGCAGCGTAGGGGGACTAGCGGGAGATACGCAGTATTTT	CASSVGGLAGDTQYF
TRBJ2-1	.	TRBV5-1	.	TGCGCCAGCAGGATTACGCAGGGGAACAATGAGCAGTTCTTC	CASRITQGNNEQFF
TRBJ2-7	TRBD1	TRBV27	.	TGTGCCAGCAGTTCATTCTCACTCGGGACAGGGTCGATCTCCTACGAGCAGTACTTC	CASSSFSLGTGSISYEQYF
TRBJ2-7	.	TRBV11-2	.	TGTGCCAGCAGGGTGGAGAACTACGAGCAGTACTTC	CASRVENYEQYF
TRBJ1-3	.	TRBV15	.	TGTGCCACCAGCCCCACAGTCTCTGGAAACACCATATATTTT	CATSPTVSGNTIYF
TRBJ1-1	TRBD1	TRBV28	.	TGTGCCAGTCTAAATTACGCAGGGGGCGCGGGCACTGAAGCTTTCTTT	CASLNYAGGAGTEAFF
TRBJ1-4	TRBD1	TRBV19	.	TGTGCCAGTAGGACGAACAGGGGGCACGATGAAAAACTGTTTTTT	CASRTNRGHDEKLFF
TRBJ1-3	.	TRBV7-9	.	TGTGCCAGCAGCCCCTACGCGGACTCTGGAAACACCATATATTTT	CASSPYADSGNTIYF
TRBJ2-2	TRBD2	TRBV7-8	.	TGTGCCAGCAGCTTAGGACTAGCGTACAACACCGGGGAGCTGTTTTTT	CASSLGLAYNTGELFF
TRBJ2-4	.	TRBV15	.	TGTGCCACCAGCAGAGGAGGGATAGGGGGCAAAAACATTCAGTACTTC	CATSRGGIGGKNIQYF
TRBJ2-7	.	TRBV4-1	.	TGCGCCAGCAGCCGGATAGCCGGCGAGCAGTACTTC	CASSRIAGEQYF
TRBJ2-1	TRBD1	TRBV5-4	.	TGTGCCAGCAGCCCGGGACAGGGGTCCTACAATGAGCAGTTCTTC	CASSPGQGSYNEQFF
TRBJ1-2	TRBD1	TRBV30	once	TGTGCCTGGAGTTCAGGGGGCCATGGCTACACCTTC	CAWSSGGHGYTF
TRBJ1-1	.	TRBV6-1	.	TGTGCCAGCAGTGTAATCGGCACTGAAGCTTTCTTT	CASSVIGTEAFF
TRBJ2-7	.	TRBV10-3	.	TGTGCCATCAGTGAGTCGGGGGCCGGATTTCATAAGGGCGAGCAGTACTTC	CAISESGAGFHKGEQYF
TRBJ2-7	.	TRBV30	.	TGTGCCTGGAGTGTTGAGGGGGATAGTAGATCGGCCTACGAGCAGTACTTC	CAWSVEGDSRSAYEQYF
TRBJ1-1	.	TRBV6-4	.	TGTGCCAGCAGTGAGTTGGGAGGCACTGAAGCTTTCTTT	CASSELGGTEAFF
TRBJ1-1	.	TRBV29-1	.	TGCAGCGTTGAGGCAATGCGGGCCACGGGGACTGAAGCTTTCTTT	CSVEAMRATGTEAFF
TRBJ2-7	TRBD1	TRBV2	few	TGTGCCAGCAGTAGGGACAGGGCCGGGGAGCAGTACTTC	CASSRDRAGEQYF
TRBJ1-1	TRBD1	TRBV29-1	.	TGCAGCGTAGCGACAGGGGCCGCTGAAGCTTTCTTT	CSVATGAAEAFF
TRBJ1-5	.	TRBV7-9	.	TGTGCCAGCAGCTTACACGGTCAGCCCCAGCATTTT	CASSLHGQPQHF
TRBJ2-2	TRBD1	TRBV6-1	.	TGTGCCAGCAGTGGCCGGGACAGGGCTGGCCGGGAGCTGTTTTTT	CASSGRDRAGRELFF
TRBJ2-3	.	TRBV30	.	TGTGCCTGGAAAGAGATTTTCACAGATACGCAGTATTTT	CAWKEIFTDTQYF
TRBJ1-2	TRBD1	TRBV19	once	TGTGCCAGTAGTATAGTGAGGACAGGGGAGAGGATGCGCTATGGCTACACCTTC	CASSIVRTGERMRYGYTF
TRBJ2-7	.	TRBV2	.	TGTGCCAGCAGCGTAACAGCGGGTTTCTACGAGCAGTACTTC	CASSVTAGFYEQYF